This T cell receptor (beta chain) was obtained from a study of shared clonotypes between healthy human individuals. The CDR3 is 13 residues long. With 7 bases removed from V and 4 bases from J, the gap between germline ends came to 14 bases. CDR1 and CDR2 from the germline V gene are MNHNY and SVGAGI (reference sequence). Caucasian adults residing in Nashville, Tennessee made up all the donors. Genomic DNA per cell subset filled all wells of several immunoSEQ plates. Clones were read by immunoSEQ multiplex PCR, and TCRdb kept only the in-frame ones, dropping some. Among about 1.1 million clones listed, 78% were seen once.

The source material was memory CD4+ T cells from PBMCs. As to subset: CD45RA-negative fraction. The chain is built from TRBV6-6 and TRBJ2-7; maybe TRBD2 (7 bases). The clonotype comes from a man between 18 and 35 years old in good health. Some clones in this sample may be carry-over from other donors' samples. DNA of the CDR3: TGTGCCAGCACCCCGGGGAGGGGGTACGAGCAGTACTTC. Its protein product is CASTPGRGYEQYF.